These 32 T cell receptor beta chains were all obtained from the same sample, sequenced in a study of T cell repertoires in cytomegalovirus infection. TCRdb independently ran MiXCR on the reads; one entry per CDR3 protein. The sample shows about 920,000 distinct CDR3 sequences, around 32% of them seen only once. The antigens these receptors bind are not known. Specimen: cultured CD8+ T cells from PBMCs, collected from culture after CMV antigen stimulation. These receptors all stem from a human donor in good health (CMV status not recorded). Some clones in this sample may be carry-over from other donors' samples.

This clonotype was detected a few times. Here the CDR3 reads CASSPGTNEKLFF. The CDR3 DNA sequence: TGTGCCAGCAGCCCGGGAACTAATGAAAAACTGTTTTTT. This chain links TRBV7-6 with TRBJ1-4, with no clear D. Trimming took off 5 bases at V and 1 base at J, with 5 bases between the two ends. CDR3 length: 13 amino acids. Per germline, CDR1 SGHVS and CDR2 FNYEAQ.

The rearrangement uses TRBV19 and TRBJ1-1; the D is unclear. Germline V gene lookup returns CDR1 LNHDA and CDR2 SQIVND (reference sequence). Deletions cut 2 bases from V and 1 base from J, with 5 bases between. The CDR3 totals 13 residues. The chain's CDR3 is CASSIRQNTEAFF. The CDR3 nucleotides read TGTGCCAGTAGTATACGGCAGAACACTGAAGCTTTCTTT. The full variable domain, in which reference TRBV19 and TRBJ1-1 provide the parts outside the CDR3, is DGGITQSPKYLFRKEGQNVTLSCEQNLNHDAMYWYRQDPGQGLRLIYYSQIVNDFQKGDIAEGYSVSREKKESFPLTVTSAQKNPTAFYLCASSIRQNTEAFFGQGTRLTVV.

V is TRBV6-2 or TRBV6-3 and J is TRBJ2-7; maybe TRBD2 (6 bases). V lost 8 bases, J lost 0 bases, and 11 bases lay in between. Per germline, CDR1 MNHEY and CDR2 SVGEGT. This CDR3 is built from 13 residues. DNA of the CDR3: TGTGCCAGCGCCAGGAGGGGCTCCTACGAGCAGTACGTC. Its protein is CASARRGSYEQYV.

This clonotype has a handful of counts. The chain links TRBV19 to TRBJ1-6; tentative D call: TRBD1 (5 bases). Trimming took off 3 bases at V and 5 bases at J, with 14 bases between the two ends. CDR3 length: 16 residues. The germline gives CDR1 LNHDA, CDR2 SQIVND (reference sequence). The chain's CDR3 is CASSILRDGNNSPLHF. CDR3 DNA: TGTGCCAGTAGTATCCTCCGGGACGGAAATAATTCACCCCTCCACTTT.

The chain recombines TRBV11-2 with TRBJ1-2, with 9 bases matching TRBD1. This CDR3 is 16 amino acids long. After removal of 0 bases from V and 7 bases from J, the junction contained 9 bases not matched to a gene. CDR1 and CDR2 (germline): SGHAT, FQNNGV. The CDR3 region is CASSLDGRTGAFGYTF. The CDR3 bases are TGTGCCAGCAGCTTAGATGGTAGGACAGGGGCGTTTGGCTACACCTTC.

This clonotype turned up a few times. The genes are TRBV6-2 or TRBV6-3 and TRBJ2-7; unclear D gene. Between the trimmed V and J ends, which lost 5 bases and 0 bases, there was a span of 14 bases. CDR1 and CDR2 from the germline V gene are MNHEY and SVGEGT. The CDR3 runs to 15 residues. The CDR3 DNA follows: TGTGCCAGCAGTACGGCCACAGTATACTCCTACGAGCAGTACGTC. Amino acid sequence: CASSTATVYSYEQYV.

Only a few counts were recorded for this clonotype. The chain links TRBV4-2 to TRBJ2-1, with 7 nucleotides matching TRBD2. V was pared by 1 base and J by 7 bases, with 7 bases of the junction left unmatched. The CDR3 is made up of 15 amino acids. Germline assignment: CDR1 LGHNA and CDR2 YNFKEQ. The CDR3: CASSQGAGTENEQFF. CDR3 sequence (DNA): TGTGCCAGCAGCCAAGGAGCGGGGACGGAGAATGAGCAGTTCTTC.

The CDR3 DNA reads as TGTGCCATCAGTAGACCCCACGGGGTTCAAAGTGAGTCTCTGAGCACAGATACGCAGTATTTT. Protein product: CAISRPHGVQSESLSTDTQYF. The chain couples TRBV10-3 to TRBJ2-3; the D gene is possibly TRBD2 (5 bases). The CDR3 contains 21 residues. V shed 5 bases and J shed 0 bases, with 30 bases lying between them. Germline V gene data show CDR1 as ENHRY and CDR2 as SYGVKD.

This clonotype has just a few counts. As DNA, the CDR3 is TGTGCCAGTAATTTGAGGCCGGAACGGGAAGCTTTCTTT. As protein: CASNLRPEREAFF. The rearrangement uses TRBV19 and TRBJ1-1; D unclear. Trimming pared 7 bases from V and 8 bases from J, leaving 17 bases between. CDR1 and CDR2 (germline): LNHDA, SQIVND (reference sequence). The CDR3 runs to 13 residues. The full variable domain, with the rest looked up from reference TRBV19 and TRBJ1-1, is DGGITQSPKYLFRKEGQNVTLSCEQNLNHDAMYWYRQDPGQGLRLIYYSQIVNDFQKGDIAEGYSVSREKKESFPLTVTSAQKNPTAFYLCASNLRPEREAFFGQGTRLTVV.

The chain combines TRBV13 with TRBJ1-5; the match to TRBD1 covers 10 bases. From germline, CDR1 is PRHDT and CDR2 FYEKMQ (reference sequence). This CDR3 has 14 residues. The V segment lost 5 bases and the J segment 6 bases; nucleotides outside the gene matches: 4. The CDR3 protein is CASSAGQGVQPQHF. CDR3 coding DNA: TGTGCCAGCAGCGCCGGACAGGGGGTTCAGCCCCAGCATTTT.

This chain links TRBV15 with TRBJ1-2, with D possibly TRBD1 on 5 matching bases. V was pared by 1 base and J by 6 bases, with 24 bases between. This CDR3 has 18 amino acids. Germline V lookup: CDR1 LNHNV, CDR2 YYDKDF (reference sequence). CDR3 amino acids: CATSRGKQNFQGHDGYTF. CDR3 DNA: TGTGCCACCAGCAGAGGGAAGCAAAATTTTCAGGGTCACGATGGCTACACCTTC.

The J gene is TRBJ2-2, the V gene TRBV11-1, with 7 bases fitting TRBD1. The CDR3 sequence is 13 residues long. With 5 bases clipped from V and 7 bases from J, the junction kept 4 bases outside the gene matches. Looked up from germline, CDR1 is SGHAT and CDR2 is FQDESV (reference sequence). CDR3 amino acids: CASSTGVIGELFF. The CDR3 DNA follows: TGTGCCAGCAGCACAGGGGTGATCGGGGAGCTGTTTTTT.

The chain couples TRBV7-1 to TRBJ2-4, with D perhaps TRBD1 or TRBD2 (5 bases each). TRBV7-1 has ORF status, its function being uncertain. The CDR3 extends over 14 amino acids. V lost 5 bases and J 4 bases, leaving 12 bases between the germline ends. This CDR3 is CASSTPRGKNIQYF. CDR3 bases: TGTGCCAGCAGCACCCCGAGGGGAAAAAACATTCAGTACTTC.

The V and J genes are TRBV4-1 and TRBJ1-5; 7 nucleotides align to TRBD1. Germline CDR1 reads MGHRA; CDR2 reads YSYEKL. The CDR3 extends over 15 amino acids. The V gene end was trimmed by 1 base and the J gene end by 8 bases; junction bases not matched to a gene: 8. Here the CDR3 reads CASSQAGGGEKPQHF. The DNA of the CDR3 is TGCGCCAGCAGCCAAGCTGGAGGGGGCGAGAAGCCCCAGCATTTT.

The rearrangement uses TRBV14 and TRBJ1-2; possibly TRBD1 for D (5 bases). Germline V lookup: CDR1 SGHDN, CDR2 FVKESK. This CDR3 is built from 14 residues. V was trimmed by 4 bases and J by 4 bases, leaving 13 bases between them. The CDR3 DNA is TGTGCCAGCAGCCGAAGGGGCGCTTCCTATGGCTACACCTTC. Protein product: CASSRRGASYGYTF. Supplemented by reference TRBV14 and TRBJ1-2, the full variable domain reads EAGVTQFPSHSVIEKGQTVTLRCDPISGHDNLYWYRRVMGKEIKFLLHFVKESKQDESGMPNNRFLAERTGGTYSTLKVQPAELEDSGVYFCASSRRGASYGYTFGSGTRLTVV.

The chain links TRBV3-1 to TRBJ1-1, with a possible D match to TRBD1 (5 bases). This CDR3 is built from 14 residues. Germline CDR1 and CDR2: LGHDT and YNNKEL (reference sequence). V was pared by 2 bases and J by 5 bases, with 12 bases between. CDR3 residues: CASSQTRRGTEAFF. The CDR3, as DNA: TGTGCCAGCAGCCAAACCCGACGGGGGACTGAAGCTTTCTTT.

The chain uses TRBV19 and TRBJ1-2, with 8 bases aligning to TRBD1. This CDR3 is built from 21 residues. Germline CDR1 is LNHDA and CDR2 is SQIVND (reference sequence). The V gene end was trimmed by 0 bases and the J gene end by 3 bases; junction bases not matched to a gene: 21. CDR3 in amino acids: CASSIDLPTLGLDREDYGYTF. Here the CDR3 DNA reads TGTGCCAGTAGTATAGATCTCCCGACGCTCGGCTTGGACAGGGAGGACTATGGCTACACCTTC.

J is TRBJ1-4 and V is TRBV19; 8 bases are a match to TRBD1. V trimming: 4 bases; J trimming: 5 bases; junction bases outside the gene matches: 3. This CDR3 region has 14 residues. The V gene's germline CDR1 is LNHDA and CDR2 SQIVND (reference sequence). The CDR3: CASSTWTGNEKLFF. CDR3 sequence (DNA): TGTGCCAGTAGTACCTGGACAGGGAATGAAAAACTGTTTTTT.

This clonotype occurred once. J is TRBJ2-1 and V is TRBV27, with TRBD2 as a possible D gene (7 bases). The CDR3 loop spans 15 amino acids. Germline V CDR1 and CDR2: MNHEY, SMNVEV (reference sequence). V dropped 2 bases and J dropped 4 bases, with 12 bases sitting between them. As DNA, the CDR3 is TGTGCCAGCAGTTTAATGGCGGGGGCGTACAATGAGCAGTTCTTC. As protein: CASSLMAGAYNEQFF.

This clonotype has ten or more counts. Germline is not matched at one junction end, which may reflect a read error. The chain combines TRBV7-7 with TRBJ2-7; 10 nucleotides align to TRBD1. This CDR3 is built from 15 residues. Germline CDR1 and CDR2: SSHAT and FNYEAQ (reference sequence). CDR3 DNA sequence: TGTGCTAGCAGCCCCCAAGGACAGGGGGCCTACGAGCAGTACTTC. Its translation is CASSPQGQGAYEQYF.

The genes are TRBV6-2 or TRBV6-3 and TRBJ2-1; TRBD1 agrees at 7 bases. CDR1 is MNHEY, CDR2 SVGEGT, per germline. J gave up 3 bases and V 7 bases, and 9 bases lay outside the gene matches. This CDR3 has 15 amino acids. CDR3 nucleotides: TGTGCCAGCACGAGGGGGCCCATAAACTACAATGAGCAGTTCTTC. Encoded protein: CASTRGPINYNEQFF.

The table lists this clonotype with a few counts. V gene TRBV27 combines with J gene TRBJ1-5, with D unresolved. V lost 4 bases, J lost 2 bases, and 6 bases lay in between. The CDR3 covers 13 residues. Germline V gives CDR1 MNHEY, CDR2 SMNVEV (reference sequence). CDR3 protein: CASSSLGNQPQHF. For the CDR3, the DNA is TGTGCCAGCAGTTCTCTAGGCAATCAGCCCCAGCATTTT.

This clonotype was detected a few times. This chain connects TRBV27 to TRBJ2-5; D gene uncertain. The CDR3 is made up of 13 amino acids. Trimming pared 6 bases from V and 5 bases from J, leaving 13 bases between. CDR1 and CDR2 from the germline V gene are MNHEY and SMNVEV (reference sequence). The CDR3 spells CASRLGTVETQYF. The CDR3 nucleotides are TGTGCCAGCAGACTGGGAACGGTGGAGACCCAGTACTTC.

As to this clonotype: Here the CDR3 omits its conserved ending phenylalanine or tryptophan, so a read error is the likely source. The V and J genes are TRBV12-3 or TRBV12-4 and TRBJ2-3, with D unresolved. The length of the CDR3 is 12 residues. Trimming cost V 5 bases and J 0 bases, with 3 bases left between them. The CDR3 is CASSPSTDTQYS. CDR3 DNA: TGTGCCAGCAGTCCTAGCACAGATACGCAGTATTCT.

V and J are TRBV27 and TRBJ1-2; 8 bases map to TRBD1. From germline, CDR1 is MNHEY and CDR2 SMNVEV (reference sequence). This CDR3 has 15 residues. V shed 3 bases and J 3 bases; nucleotides not matched to a gene: 6. The DNA for the CDR3 is TGTGCCAGCAGTTTGACAGGGGCGGCGTACTATGGCTACACCTTC. Protein sequence: CASSLTGAAYYGYTF.

This clonotype has more than one count but fewer than ten. The chain uses TRBV10-3 and TRBJ1-2; 12 positions match TRBD1. Germline loops: CDR1 ENHRY, CDR2 SYGVKD. V lost 0 bases, J lost 7 bases, and 18 bases stayed unmatched. CDR3 size: 20 residues. The CDR3 region has the DNA TGTGCCATCAGTGAGTCGGCTTCCCTTATACTGGGACAGGGGGCGCGTGGCTACACCTTC. Encoded protein: CAISESASLILGQGARGYTF.

To note about this clonotype: A junction end diverges from the germline sequence, so it may reflect a read error. The chain uses TRBV18 and TRBJ1-2, with D maybe TRBD1 (6 bases). This CDR3 has 15 amino acids. The V gene's germline CDR1 is KGHSH and CDR2 LQKENI. The CDR3 DNA reads as TGTGTCAGCTCAAGGTGGACAGAGGATAACTATGGCTACACCTTC. Translation gives CVSSRWTEDNYGYTF.

Turning to this clonotype: The junction and the germline gene differ at one end; a read error may be behind it. The rearrangement uses TRBV19 and TRBJ2-7; 9 bases fit TRBD1. The CDR3 extends over 16 amino acids. Germline CDR1 is LNHDA and CDR2 is SQIVND (reference sequence). The chain's CDR3 is CVSSIDRDRGTYEQYF. DNA of the CDR3: TGTGTCAGTAGTATAGATCGCGACAGGGGGACCTACGAGCAGTACTTC.

V gene TRBV27 combines with J gene TRBJ2-6; D remains unclear. Germline V CDR1 and CDR2: MNHEY, SMNVEV (reference sequence). The CDR3 sequence is 15 residues long. V was trimmed by 4 bases and J by 0 bases, leaving 7 bases between them. In nucleotides, the CDR3 is TGTGCCAGCAGTTCCGTTAACTCTGGGGCCAACGTCCTGACTTTC. As protein: CASSSVNSGANVLTF.

This clonotype was detected a few times. The chain joins TRBV5-1 to TRBJ2-3; the match to TRBD1 covers 7 bases. Germline V CDR1 and CDR2: SGHRS, YFSETQ. The CDR3 is 15 residues long. Trimming at V came to 2 bases and at J to 2 bases, leaving 5 bases not matched to a gene. The CDR3 protein is CASSFEGAFTDTQYF. CDR3 nucleotide sequence: TGCGCCAGCAGCTTCGAGGGGGCCTTCACAGATACGCAGTATTTT.

This clonotype has only a few counts. The V call is TRBV6-5, the J call TRBJ1-2, with 11 positions matching TRBD1. V lost 6 bases and J lost 6; bases outside the gene matches: 6. Germline CDR1 and CDR2: MNHEY and SVGAGI. The length of the CDR3 is 14 residues. Written as DNA, the CDR3 is TGTGCCAGCAGCCCCGGACAGGGGGCTCATGGCTACACCTTC. Translating gives CASSPGQGAHGYTF.

This clonotype showed up just a few times. This chain uses TRBV4-1 with TRBJ1-1; perhaps TRBD1 as D (5 bases). CDR1 and CDR2 from the germline V gene are MGHRA and YSYEKL. There are 15 residues in the CDR3. The V gene lost 3 bases and the J gene lost 4 bases, with 15 bases spanning the gap. The CDR3 DNA reads as TGCGCCAGCAGCCAGCACGGGGGTTTGTTCACTGAAGCTTTCTTT. Its protein is CASSQHGGLFTEAFF.